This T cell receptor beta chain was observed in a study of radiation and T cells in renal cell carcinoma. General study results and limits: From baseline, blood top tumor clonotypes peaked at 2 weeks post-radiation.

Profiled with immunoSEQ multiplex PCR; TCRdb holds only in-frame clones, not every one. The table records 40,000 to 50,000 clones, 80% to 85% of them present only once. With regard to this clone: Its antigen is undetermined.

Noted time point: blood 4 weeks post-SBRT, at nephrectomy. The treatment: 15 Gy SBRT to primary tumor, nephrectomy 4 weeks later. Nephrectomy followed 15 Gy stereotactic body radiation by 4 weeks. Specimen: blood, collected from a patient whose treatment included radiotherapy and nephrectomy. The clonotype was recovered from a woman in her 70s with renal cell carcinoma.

In nucleotides, the CDR3 is TGCAGCGTTGAAGGTCATGGAAATCAGCCCCAGCATTTT. Its protein is CSVEGHGNQPQHF. The chain couples TRBV29-1 to TRBJ1-5; D unclear. V shed 1 base and J shed 4 bases, with 8 bases lying between them. The CDR3 is made up of 13 amino acids. From germline, CDR1 is SQVTM and CDR2 ANQGSEA.